Listed below are T cell receptor beta chains from one sample, sequenced in a study of shared clonotypes between healthy human individuals. Data came from immunoSEQ multiplex PCR; TCRdb stores just in-frame clones and leaves some out. The table includes around 610,000 clones, around 96% detected once. Sequences were obtained from naive CD8+ T cells sorted from blood. Source of these receptors: a woman aged 25 to 39 in good health. Each CDR3 is given with its conserved first and last residue. Each record gives: J gene, CDR3 length, V gene, clone size, D gene, CDR3 DNA, CDR3 protein. D genes are given only for firm matches. For some rows the clone size is stated as once, few or many, or as a class when expanded; others skip it.

j_gene: TRBJ2-1
len: 14
v_gene: TRBV4-1
abundance: .
d_gene: TRBD1
CDR3nt: TGCGCCAGCAGCCTCGAAGACAGGGGGAATGAGCAGTTCTTC
CDR3aa: CASSLEDRGNEQFF

j_gene: TRBJ2-1
len: 16
v_gene: TRBV28
abundance: once
d_gene: TRBD2
CDR3nt: TGTGCCAGCAGTCCTATAGCGGGGAAAACCTACAATGAGCAGTTCTTC
CDR3aa: CASSPIAGKTYNEQFF

j_gene: TRBJ2-7
len: 14
v_gene: TRBV5-1
abundance: .
d_gene: .
CDR3nt: TGCGCCAGCAGCATAACCGCCACAGCCTACGAGCAGTACTTC
CDR3aa: CASSITATAYEQYF

j_gene: TRBJ2-7
len: 12
v_gene: TRBV7-8
abundance: .
d_gene: .
CDR3nt: TGTGCCAGCAGCTTAGGGGACACGGAGCAGTACTTC
CDR3aa: CASSLGDTEQYF

j_gene: TRBJ2-7
len: 15
v_gene: TRBV5-6
abundance: .
d_gene: .
CDR3nt: TGTGCCAGCAGCTTGGCACAGGGACTGGCCTACGAGCAGTACTTC
CDR3aa: CASSLAQGLAYEQYF

j_gene: TRBJ1-1
len: 16
v_gene: TRBV11-2
abundance: .
d_gene: .
CDR3nt: TGTGCCAGCAGCTTTGGGGTGTGGACTGAGGACACTGAAGCTTTCTTT
CDR3aa: CASSFGVWTEDTEAFF

j_gene: TRBJ2-7
len: 13
v_gene: TRBV27
abundance: .
d_gene: .
CDR3nt: TGTGCCAGCAGTCCCCTAGGATCCTACGAGCAGTACTTC
CDR3aa: CASSPLGSYEQYF

j_gene: TRBJ2-7
len: 16
v_gene: TRBV5-1
abundance: .
d_gene: TRBD2
CDR3nt: TGCGCCAGCAGCCCGTCTCCGGGACTAGCAATCTACGAGCAGTACTTC
CDR3aa: CASSPSPGLAIYEQYF

j_gene: TRBJ1-3
len: 15
v_gene: TRBV30
abundance: .
d_gene: TRBD1
CDR3nt: TGTGCCTGGAGTGTTGGCAGGGGGATGAGCAACACCATATATTTT
CDR3aa: CAWSVGRGMSNTIYF

j_gene: TRBJ1-6
len: 13
v_gene: TRBV4-1
abundance: .
d_gene: .
CDR3nt: TGCGCCAGCAGCCAAGATAGGGAATCACCCCTCCACTTT
CDR3aa: CASSQDRESPLHF

j_gene: TRBJ1-2
len: 14
v_gene: TRBV5-1
abundance: .
d_gene: .
CDR3nt: TGCGCCAGCAGCTTGGATGGGGGGCGTAGAGGCTACACCTTC
CDR3aa: CASSLDGGRRGYTF

j_gene: TRBJ2-2
len: 12
v_gene: TRBV5-4
abundance: .
d_gene: .
CDR3nt: TGTGCCAGCAGCTTGTCGGTCGGGGAGCTGTTTTTT
CDR3aa: CASSLSVGELFF

j_gene: TRBJ2-5
len: 16
v_gene: TRBV7-9
abundance: .
d_gene: TRBD2
CDR3nt: TGTGCCAGCAGCTTAGCGCTAGCGGGACCGCAAGAGACCCAGTACTTC
CDR3aa: CASSLALAGPQETQYF

j_gene: TRBJ2-5
len: 15
v_gene: TRBV27
abundance: .
d_gene: TRBD1
CDR3nt: TGTGCCAGCAGTTTATATTTCGGGACAGAAGAGACCCAGTACTTC
CDR3aa: CASSLYFGTEETQYF

j_gene: TRBJ2-3
len: 12
v_gene: TRBV5-6
abundance: .
d_gene: .
CDR3nt: TGTGCCAGCAGCTTGAGTGGTGATACGCAGTATTTT
CDR3aa: CASSLSGDTQYF

j_gene: TRBJ2-7
len: 15
v_gene: TRBV7-9
abundance: .
d_gene: .
CDR3nt: TGTGCCAGCAACCTCCAAGGACGGTCTCCTAACGAGCAGTACTTC
CDR3aa: CASNLQGRSPNEQYF

j_gene: TRBJ1-5
len: 13
v_gene: TRBV2
abundance: .
d_gene: .
CDR3nt: TGTGCCAGCAGTGAAGAGGCGTGGCAGCCCCAGCATTTT
CDR3aa: CASSEEAWQPQHF

j_gene: TRBJ1-3
len: 15
v_gene: TRBV4-1
abundance: .
d_gene: .
CDR3nt: TGCGCCAGCAGCCAAGCCCCTAAGGCTGCAAACACCATATATTTT
CDR3aa: CASSQAPKAANTIYF

j_gene: TRBJ2-7
len: 14
v_gene: TRBV28
abundance: .
d_gene: .
CDR3nt: TGTGCCAGCAGTTTGTGGGGACTTTCCTACGAGCAGTACTTC
CDR3aa: CASSLWGLSYEQYF

j_gene: TRBJ2-7
len: 15
v_gene: TRBV7-2
abundance: .
d_gene: TRBD1
CDR3nt: TGTGCCAGCAGCTTAAGGGACAGGAGCTCCTACGAGCAGTACTTC
CDR3aa: CASSLRDRSSYEQYF

j_gene: TRBJ2-7
len: 15
v_gene: TRBV6-1
abundance: .
d_gene: TRBD1
CDR3nt: TGTGCCAGCAGTGATCTTAGGACAGGGGGCAACGAGCAGTACTTC
CDR3aa: CASSDLRTGGNEQYF

j_gene: TRBJ1-1
len: 15
v_gene: TRBV7-8
abundance: once
d_gene: .
CDR3nt: TGTGCCAGCAGCTTCGTTCCGGAGGGGAACACTGAAGCTTTCTTT
CDR3aa: CASSFVPEGNTEAFF

j_gene: TRBJ2-3
len: 14
v_gene: TRBV6-4
abundance: .
d_gene: TRBD2
CDR3nt: TGTGCCAGCAGTGACCCAGCGGGAGAAGATACGCAGTATTTT
CDR3aa: CASSDPAGEDTQYF

j_gene: TRBJ2-3
len: 14
v_gene: TRBV27
abundance: .
d_gene: .
CDR3nt: TGTGCCAGCAGTCCCGGACTGGGCACAGATACGCAGTATTTT
CDR3aa: CASSPGLGTDTQYF

j_gene: TRBJ2-7
len: 16
v_gene: TRBV5-4
abundance: .
d_gene: TRBD2
CDR3nt: TGTGCCAGCAGCGTGCCAGGGACTAGCGGCAGACTAAGGCAGTACTTC
CDR3aa: CASSVPGTSGRLRQYF

j_gene: TRBJ2-5
len: 15
v_gene: TRBV12-5
abundance: .
d_gene: TRBD1
CDR3nt: TGTGCTAGTGGTTCCGGGACAGGGCTTGGGGAGACCCAGTACTTC
CDR3aa: CASGSGTGLGETQYF

j_gene: TRBJ1-1
len: 13
v_gene: TRBV7-9
abundance: .
d_gene: .
CDR3nt: TGTGCCAGCAGCTTCTCGGGGTCGACTGAAGCTTTCTTT
CDR3aa: CASSFSGSTEAFF

j_gene: TRBJ2-3
len: 17
v_gene: TRBV5-1
abundance: .
d_gene: TRBD2
CDR3nt: TGCGCCAGCAGCTTGGTTCCAGCGGGAGGAGTCACAGATACGCAGTATTTT
CDR3aa: CASSLVPAGGVTDTQYF

j_gene: TRBJ2-1
len: 16
v_gene: TRBV28
abundance: .
d_gene: .
CDR3nt: TGTGCCAGCAGCTCGACTCAACAGAGCTCCTACAATGAGCAGTTCTTC
CDR3aa: CASSSTQQSSYNEQFF

j_gene: TRBJ1-3
len: 17
v_gene: TRBV7-8
abundance: once
d_gene: .
CDR3nt: TGTGCCAGCAGCTCACGAGCCTACGTTGACGGTGGAAACACCATATATTTT
CDR3aa: CASSSRAYVDGGNTIYF

j_gene: TRBJ1-1
len: 10
v_gene: TRBV2
abundance: few
d_gene: .
CDR3nt: TGTGCCAGCAGTGGGGGGAGAGCTTTCTTT
CDR3aa: CASSGGRAFF

j_gene: TRBJ1-5
len: 14
v_gene: TRBV23-1
abundance: .
d_gene: .
CDR3nt: TGCGCCAGCGCCCCGGGACTCCCGGATCAGCCCCAGCATTTT
CDR3aa: CASAPGLPDQPQHF

j_gene: TRBJ1-1
len: 11
v_gene: TRBV29-1
abundance: few
d_gene: .
CDR3nt: TGCAGCGTTGGGTCCAACACTGAAGCTTTCTTT
CDR3aa: CSVGSNTEAFF

j_gene: TRBJ2-1
len: 17
v_gene: TRBV13
abundance: .
d_gene: TRBD2
CDR3nt: TGTGCCAGCAGCCCGGGGCTCGTTGCTAGCGGGAGAGGTGAGCAGTTCTTC
CDR3aa: CASSPGLVASGRGEQFF

j_gene: TRBJ2-7
len: 14
v_gene: TRBV25-1
abundance: .
d_gene: .
CDR3nt: TGTGCCAGCAGGGCGGACGGGCCCCCCTACGAGCAGTACTTC
CDR3aa: CASRADGPPYEQYF

j_gene: TRBJ2-6
len: 17
v_gene: TRBV4-3
abundance: .
d_gene: .
CDR3nt: TGCGCCAGCAGCGGACTCACGTCACAAAGTCGGGCCAACGTCCTGACTTTC
CDR3aa: CASSGLTSQSRANVLTF

j_gene: TRBJ2-3
len: 12
v_gene: TRBV11-2
abundance: once
d_gene: .
CDR3nt: TGTGCCAGCAGCCGAGGTACAGATACGCAGTATTTT
CDR3aa: CASSRGTDTQYF

j_gene: TRBJ2-7
len: 14
v_gene: TRBV7-2
abundance: .
d_gene: .
CDR3nt: TGTGCCAGCAGCTTTATCGAGGGCTCCTACGAGCAGTACTTC
CDR3aa: CASSFIEGSYEQYF

j_gene: TRBJ2-7
len: 12
v_gene: TRBV10-1
abundance: .
d_gene: .
CDR3nt: TGCGCCAGCAGTGATGCCCTAGGAGAGCAGTACTTC
CDR3aa: CASSDALGEQYF

j_gene: TRBJ2-1
len: 16
v_gene: TRBV28
abundance: .
d_gene: .
CDR3nt: TGTGCCAGCAGCCCCGGACTCGGCAGCTCCTACAATGAGCAGTTCTTC
CDR3aa: CASSPGLGSSYNEQFF

j_gene: TRBJ2-1
len: 16
v_gene: TRBV27
abundance: .
d_gene: TRBD1
CDR3nt: TGTGCCAGCAGTAAGCCTAGGACAGGGAATACTAATGAGCAGTTCTTC
CDR3aa: CASSKPRTGNTNEQFF

j_gene: TRBJ2-7
len: 13
v_gene: TRBV5-6
abundance: .
d_gene: .
CDR3nt: TGTGCCAGCAGCTTATGGGAACAGATCGAGCAGTACTTC
CDR3aa: CASSLWEQIEQYF

j_gene: TRBJ2-1
len: 15
v_gene: TRBV7-2
abundance: .
d_gene: .
CDR3nt: TGTGCCAGCAGCCAGACCGGGACTCCTGTAGTGGAGCAGTTCTTC
CDR3aa: CASSQTGTPVVEQFF

j_gene: TRBJ2-2
len: 16
v_gene: TRBV9
abundance: .
d_gene: .
CDR3nt: TGTGCCAGCGGACTTAAAGGAACAGGGAGGCCCGGGGAGCTGTTTTTT
CDR3aa: CASGLKGTGRPGELFF

j_gene: TRBJ2-1
len: 17
v_gene: TRBV27
abundance: .
d_gene: TRBD2
CDR3nt: TGTGCCAGCAGTTTCCCAGGGGGTAGCGGGAGCCCCCGGGGGCAGTTCTTC
CDR3aa: CASSFPGGSGSPRGQFF

j_gene: TRBJ2-7
len: 14
v_gene: TRBV4-1
abundance: .
d_gene: TRBD2
CDR3nt: TGCGCCAGCAGCCATACGACTAGCGGGTACGAGCAGTACTTC
CDR3aa: CASSHTTSGYEQYF

j_gene: TRBJ2-7
len: 14
v_gene: TRBV27
abundance: .
d_gene: .
CDR3nt: TGTGCCAGCAGTTCAACCGGGACGGAGAACGAGCAGTACTTC
CDR3aa: CASSSTGTENEQYF

j_gene: TRBJ2-3
len: 18
v_gene: TRBV18
abundance: once
d_gene: .
CDR3nt: TGTGCCAGCTCACCGACAGCGGTGAGTGACTCTAGCACAGATACGCAGTATTTT
CDR3aa: CASSPTAVSDSSTDTQYF

j_gene: TRBJ1-3
len: 13
v_gene: TRBV13
abundance: .
d_gene: .
CDR3nt: TGTGCCAGCAGCTTAGGGACGGGAAACACCATATATTTT
CDR3aa: CASSLGTGNTIYF

j_gene: TRBJ2-1
len: 15
v_gene: TRBV6-5
abundance: .
d_gene: TRBD1
CDR3nt: TGTGCCAGCAGACCACGCGGACAGGGGAGCGATGAGCAGTTCTTC
CDR3aa: CASRPRGQGSDEQFF

j_gene: TRBJ2-7
len: 12
v_gene: TRBV2
abundance: .
d_gene: .
CDR3nt: TGTGCCAGCAGTGACAGGGTTTTCGAGCAGTACTTC
CDR3aa: CASSDRVFEQYF

j_gene: TRBJ2-7
len: 14
v_gene: TRBV5-6
abundance: .
d_gene: TRBD1
CDR3nt: TGTGCCAGCAGCTCCGGGACAGGGTTAGCCGAGCAGTACTTC
CDR3aa: CASSSGTGLAEQYF